Listed below are T cell receptor beta chains from one sample, sequenced in a study of persistence of HIV-infected CD4 T cells. Their antigens remain unidentified. Profiling relied on immunoSEQ multiplex PCR, and the TCRdb table lists in-frame clones only, not all of them. The sample gives about 30,000 clones, roughly three quarters of which show up once; 1.4% is in the top ten. This sample comprised CD4+ T cells sorted from PBMCs after roughly 18-hour stimulation, obtained from a patient who received antiretroviral therapy. These receptors came from an adult man with HIV who was CMV-seropositive. CDR3s include the opening cysteine and the closing phenylalanine or tryptophan. The D gene is left open where the match is weak.

CDR3: CASKKTTGNTEAFF
D: .
V: TRBV2
length: 14

CDR3: CASLRGFMNTEAFF
D: .
V: TRBV5-5
length: 14

CDR3: CASTPQGSNSPLHF
D: TRBD1
V: TRBV6-5
length: 14

CDR3: CASSHGDVYSNQPQHF
D: .
V: TRBV14
length: 16

CDR3: CASSTRQVTGELFF
D: .
V: TRBV19
length: 14

CDR3: CASSDETLSQPQHF
D: .
V: TRBV25-1
length: 14

CDR3: CASSPPRTSGISGNTIYF
D: .
V: TRBV18
length: 18

CDR3: CASSPPDRNNYGYTF
D: .
V: TRBV28
length: 15

CDR3: CASSIEGAGGPSSYNEQFF
D: TRBD2
V: TRBV19
length: 19

CDR3: CASSSRGVLSTGELFF
D: .
V: TRBV7-8
length: 16

CDR3: CASSKGSVTQATNEKLFF
D: .
V: TRBV21-1
length: 18

CDR3: CASSLSGYEQYF
D: .
V: TRBV28
length: 12

CDR3: CASSLYGNNSPLHF
D: .
V: TRBV27
length: 14

CDR3: CASSLEGPWENIQYF
D: .
V: TRBV11-2
length: 15

CDR3: CASSIGTGRGNTIYF
D: TRBD1
V: TRBV5-1
length: 15

CDR3: CASSYGGQIYEQYF
D: .
V: TRBV6-5
length: 14

CDR3: CASSESSSRRNTIYF
D: .
V: TRBV6-1
length: 15

CDR3: CSASRQGVGNTIYF
D: .
V: TRBV20-1
length: 14

CDR3: CASPWLKTDAKNIQYF
D: .
V: TRBV10-1
length: 16

CDR3: CASSGTRGETPLHF
D: TRBD1
V: TRBV2
length: 14

CDR3: CASSLRQEIGEKLFF
D: .
V: TRBV18
length: 15

CDR3: CASSGAGGRNYYEQYF
D: TRBD2
V: TRBV28
length: 16

CDR3: CSTVGTSGGASDTQYF
D: TRBD2
V: TRBV29-1
length: 16

CDR3: CASSPSGGHNEQFF
D: TRBD2
V: TRBV7-9
length: 14

CDR3: CASSPDRRSSYEQYF
D: TRBD1
V: TRBV27
length: 15

CDR3: CAISGGGQSNEKLFF
D: TRBD1
V: TRBV10-3
length: 15

CDR3: CASSPLVRANTEAFF
D: .
V: TRBV6-5
length: 15

CDR3: CASSSFSTGSSTDTQYF
D: TRBD1
V: TRBV7-3
length: 17

CDR3: CASSVGGNTEAFF
D: .
V: TRBV5-1
length: 13

CDR3: CASSYDRGGNTEAFF
D: TRBD1
V: TRBV5-1
length: 15

CDR3: CASSGSGKVGNYNSPLHF
D: .
V: TRBV21-1
length: 18

CDR3: CASSVRTSGGLDTQYF
D: TRBD2
V: TRBV7-8
length: 16

CDR3: CASSSATGTENEKLFF
D: .
V: TRBV5-4
length: 16

CDR3: CASTKGRQGRGYGYTF
D: TRBD1
V: TRBV27
length: 16

CDR3: CASSSGAKEPQHF
D: .
V: TRBV18
length: 13

CDR3: CASSLVPKKDTGELFF
D: .
V: TRBV7-8
length: 16

CDR3: CASSQDQGFRETQYF
D: .
V: TRBV3-1/TRBV3-2
length: 15

CDR3: CASKEGGGGTDTQYF
D: .
V: TRBV19
length: 15

CDR3: CASMTDGYGYTF
D: .
V: TRBV28
length: 12

CDR3: CASTPRTSIGLGEQYF
D: .
V: TRBV19
length: 16

CDR3: CASRATSAPQETQYF
D: TRBD2
V: TRBV6-5
length: 15

CDR3: CASSHRGDRGIQPQHF
D: TRBD1
V: TRBV9
length: 16

CDR3: CASSLGVSYEQYF
D: .
V: TRBV7-3
length: 13

CDR3: CASSDHGQGNTEAFF
D: TRBD1
V: TRBV25-1
length: 15

CDR3: CASSIPPVAEAFF
D: .
V: TRBV28
length: 13

CDR3: CASSSDGSYNEQFF
D: .
V: TRBV11-3
length: 14

CDR3: CASSPPRGKQFF
D: .
V: TRBV19
length: 12

CDR3: CASSPLEPSADTQYF
D: .
V: TRBV5-4
length: 15

CDR3: CATSQAGTNYGYTF
D: .
V: TRBV24-1
length: 14

CDR3: CASSPGTGANYGYTF
D: TRBD1
V: TRBV28
length: 15

CDR3: CATSDDPTDTQYF
D: .
V: TRBV24-1
length: 13

CDR3: CASSPRTGGAGTEAFF
D: TRBD1
V: TRBV27
length: 16

CDR3: CASSEDRGRETQYF
D: TRBD1
V: TRBV2
length: 14

CDR3: CASSLGARVQNTGELFF
D: .
V: TRBV5-1
length: 17

CDR3: CASSRGQGARNTGELFF
D: TRBD1
V: TRBV28
length: 17

CDR3: CASRQDGTASSYNSPLHF
D: .
V: TRBV7-2
length: 18

CDR3: CASTAGLRQPQHF
D: .
V: TRBV6-5
length: 13

CDR3: CAWSSRLEAFF
D: .
V: TRBV30
length: 11

CDR3: CASSLRPAANNEQFF
D: .
V: TRBV4-2
length: 15

CDR3: CASSLDGPEAFF
D: .
V: TRBV7-9
length: 12